The rows below give T cell receptor beta chains drawn from one sample of a study of Ad26.COV2.S vaccination and SARS-CoV-2 variants. The data were produced by immunoSEQ multiplex PCR, yet TCRdb's version contains in-frame clones alone and is incomplete. Found here are about 440,000 clones, 90% of them singletons; the top ten hold more than 3.5%. This specimen consisted of peripheral blood, obtained in a trial of Ad26.COV2.S vaccine versus placebo. The source of these receptors is a person aged 18-65 years who received the Ad26.COV2.S COVID-19 vaccine or a placebo. Each CDR3 is given with its conserved first and last residue.

J gene: TRBJ2-7; V gene: TRBV7-7; CDR3 protein: CASSQQGPYEQYF
J gene: TRBJ1-1; V gene: TRBV19; CDR3 protein: CASNSGGAGNTEAFF
J gene: TRBJ2-1; V gene: TRBV30; CDR3 protein: CAWREQEDGYNEQFF
J gene: TRBJ2-1; V gene: TRBV2; CDR3 protein: CASSDRLPGGYNEQFF
J gene: TRBJ2-7; V gene: TRBV7-2; CDR3 protein: CASSLNKRFTYEQYF
J gene: TRBJ1-2; V gene: TRBV7-2; CDR3 protein: CASSFFRVYGYTF
J gene: TRBJ2-5; V gene: TRBV24-1; CDR3 protein: CATSDLTRVGEETQYF
J gene: TRBJ2-7; V gene: TRBV6-1; CDR3 protein: CASSETSGRTAAYEQYF
J gene: TRBJ2-1; V gene: TRBV28; CDR3 protein: CASRPGISYNEQFF
J gene: TRBJ2-7; V gene: TRBV6-2/TRBV6-3; CDR3 protein: CASSYSSGRNGYEQYF
J gene: TRBJ1-6; V gene: TRBV3-1/TRBV3-2; CDR3 protein: CASSQAVNNSPLHF
J gene: TRBJ2-1; V gene: TRBV20-1; CDR3 protein: CSASYGQGGYNEQFF
J gene: TRBJ2-7; V gene: TRBV18; CDR3 protein: CASSPPTGTSEQYF
J gene: TRBJ2-7; V gene: TRBV6-5; CDR3 protein: CASSYDSAYEQYF
J gene: TRBJ1-3; V gene: TRBV21-1; CDR3 protein: CACKRQGAHGNTIYF
J gene: TRBJ2-7; V gene: TRBV27; CDR3 protein: CASRRGGVLEQYF
J gene: TRBJ1-1; V gene: TRBV5-4; CDR3 protein: CASSVGQNTEAFF
J gene: TRBJ1-4; V gene: TRBV4-3; CDR3 protein: CASSQGQRGHNEKLFF
J gene: TRBJ1-4; V gene: TRBV29-1; CDR3 protein: CSVEGSPNEKLFF
J gene: TRBJ2-7; V gene: TRBV4-1; CDR3 protein: CASSQARSYEQYF
J gene: TRBJ2-7; V gene: TRBV5-6; CDR3 protein: CASSFGQGVYEQYF
J gene: TRBJ2-1; V gene: TRBV7-6; CDR3 protein: CASSLNAGQGAHNEQFF
J gene: TRBJ2-7; V gene: TRBV6-2/TRBV6-3; CDR3 protein: CASSYSPGQGISYEQYF
J gene: TRBJ2-1; V gene: TRBV19; CDR3 protein: CASSPQLSGSRNEQFF
J gene: TRBJ2-6; V gene: TRBV24-1; CDR3 protein: CATSDSSSGANVLTF
J gene: TRBJ2-5; V gene: TRBV11-1; CDR3 protein: CASSFGQLQETQYF
J gene: TRBJ1-4; V gene: TRBV19; CDR3 protein: CASSVRGHGEKLFF
J gene: TRBJ2-1; V gene: TRBV28; CDR3 protein: CASSPRTVAYNEQFF
J gene: TRBJ2-1; V gene: TRBV12-3/TRBV12-4; CDR3 protein: CASRGRARNEQFF
J gene: TRBJ2-7; V gene: TRBV16; CDR3 protein: CASSPTSSSYEQYF
J gene: TRBJ1-1; V gene: TRBV5-4; CDR3 protein: CASSPGVGDTTEAFF
J gene: TRBJ2-7; V gene: TRBV6-4; CDR3 protein: CASKKIIGVLYEQYF
J gene: TRBJ1-2; V gene: TRBV19; CDR3 protein: CASKSTSPQGYTF
J gene: TRBJ2-3; V gene: TRBV20-1; CDR3 protein: CSAHLTDTQYF
J gene: TRBJ2-7; V gene: TRBV18; CDR3 protein: CASSRQALIVEQYF